This T cell receptor beta chain originates from a study of cytomegalovirus exposure and HLA in healthy donors. V was pared by 3 bases and J by 0 bases, with 12 bases between. Germline-derived CDR1 and CDR2 are SGHTA and FQGNSA. The CDR3 is 15 amino acids. This clone was counted once. The PCR was carried out with 60 Vbeta primers and 13 Jbeta primers. The data were produced by immunoSEQ multiplex PCR, yet TCRdb's version contains in-frame clones alone and is incomplete. Counted here are roughly 150,000 clones, approximately 80% occurring once; the ten biggest clones make up around 2%. This receptor was identified in a man under 40 in good health and CMV-seronegative. The gene calls are TRBV7-2 and TRBJ2-7; a possible D gene is TRBD1 (6 bases). Sequenced sample: PBMCs. CDR3 in amino acids: CASSFTTGSSYEQYF. The CDR3 DNA reads TGTGCCAGCAGCTTCACGACAGGCAGCTCCTACGAGCAGTACTTC. The variable domain in full, with the rest retrieved from reference TRBV7-2 and TRBJ2-7, is GAGVSQSPSNKVTEKGKDVELRCDPISGHTALYWYRQSLGQGLEFLIYFQGNSAPDKSGLPSDRFSAERTGGSVSTLTIQRTQQEDSAVYLCASSFTTGSSYEQYFGPGTRLTVT.